This TCR beta chain was profiled in a study of regulatory T cells in long-lasting Graves disease. As for this clonotype: Its antigen is as yet unknown. Possible read error: a much larger clone is one base away.

For TCR beta, libraries came from iRepertoire HTBI primers and Arm-PCR of CDR3 regions. As processed by the authors: Taken together, the samples had 50 to 70 TRBV and 13 to 15 TRBJ segments identified. One entry per CDR3 protein results from TCRdb running MiXCR on the multiplex PCR reads. The V and J calls and clone size come from TCRdb's table, not from the authors' own analysis. The sample lists some 400,000 distinct CDR3 sequences, 15% seen once, with about a sixth in the top ten. Broader study findings: Accuracy may have been reduced by the small sample size.

Germline V gene data show CDR1 as MNHEY and CDR2 as SMNVEV (reference sequence). CDR3 size: 15 residues. Time point: newly diagnosed GD, antithyroid drugs for less than 3 months. Scientists built the TCR library using RNA that was extracted from PBMCs. Patients hailed from an endocrinology department in Xi'an, China. This sample also appeared in a second study, on T cells in Graves' hyperthyroidism and ophthalmopathy.

The material sequenced was peripheral blood mononuclear cells (PBMCs), taken at new diagnosis, from a patient treated with antithyroid drugs. The V call is TRBV27, the J call TRBJ1-1; D is perhaps TRBD1 (5 bases). The origin of this receptor is a woman between 25 and 40 years old with Graves disease. This chain's CDR3 is CASSPLGEKNTEALF. CDR3 in DNA: TGTGCCAGCAGTCCCCTAGGGGAAAAGAACACTGAAGCTCTCTTT.